This is a list of T cell receptor beta chains from one sample in a study of radiotherapy plus CTLA-4 blockade in lung cancer. This table comes from immunoSEQ multiplex PCR, and its TCRdb copy is limited to in-frame clones, with some not included. Found here are 95,000 to 150,000 clones, just under 90% of them singletons; the top ten hold 5.5% to 8%. Here the sequenced sample was peripheral blood, taken from a patient treated with radiotherapy plus ipilimumab. The receptors originated from a human donor with non-small cell lung cancer that progressed on radiotherapy plus ipilimumab. Both conserved end residues are part of each CDR3. D genes are given only for firm matches. Where a row states a size, it is once, few, many or the class of an expanded clone; other rows omit it.

CDR3: CASSLDLAYNEQFF
DNA: TGTGCCAGCAGTCTGGACCTTGCCTACAATGAGCAGTTCTTC
size: .
V: TRBV6-5
J: TRBJ2-1
D: .

CDR3: CASSPQGNTGELFF
DNA: TGTGCCAGCTCACCACAGGGGAACACCGGGGAGCTGTTTTTT
size: .
V: TRBV18
J: TRBJ2-2
D: .

CDR3: CASGIAGGVETQYF
DNA: TGTGCTAGTGGTATAGCGGGAGGGGTTGAGACCCAGTACTTC
size: .
V: TRBV12-5
J: TRBJ2-5
D: TRBD2

CDR3: CSARRDQETQYF
DNA: TGCAGCGCCAGACGGGACCAAGAGACCCAGTACTTC
size: .
V: TRBV29-1
J: TRBJ2-5
D: .

CDR3: CASSPEPGRYGYTF
DNA: TGTGCCAGCAGCCCTGAACCGGGAAGATATGGCTACACCTTC
size: .
V: TRBV5-4
J: TRBJ1-2
D: .

CDR3: CSVETWGRTEAFF
DNA: TGCAGCGTTGAGACTTGGGGGCGCACTGAAGCTTTCTTT
size: .
V: TRBV29-1
J: TRBJ1-1
D: .

CDR3: CASRGMANTEAFF
DNA: TGTGCCAGCAGGGGCATGGCGAACACTGAAGCTTTCTTT
size: once
V: TRBV7-8
J: TRBJ1-1
D: .

CDR3: CASSRTGARVLGTEAFF
DNA: TGCGCCAGCAGCCGGACAGGGGCTCGCGTTCTGGGCACTGAAGCTTTCTTT
size: .
V: TRBV4-1
J: TRBJ1-1
D: TRBD1

CDR3: CASSSLLAGVGETQYF
DNA: TGCGCCAGCAGCTCCCTCCTAGCGGGAGTAGGGGAGACCCAGTACTTC
size: .
V: TRBV5-1
J: TRBJ2-5
D: TRBD2

CDR3: CASSRASGYNYEQYF
DNA: TGTGCCAGCAGTCGAGCTAGCGGGTACAACTACGAGCAGTACTTC
size: .
V: TRBV11-2
J: TRBJ2-7
D: TRBD2

CDR3: CASSFRGDTQYF
DNA: TGTGCCAGCAGCTTTCGTGGAGATACGCAGTATTTT
size: .
V: TRBV7-2
J: TRBJ2-3
D: .

CDR3: CASSLVNRESTEAFF
DNA: TGTGCCAGCAGCTTAGTGAACAGGGAGAGCACTGAAGCTTTCTTT
size: .
V: TRBV7-9
J: TRBJ1-1
D: .

CDR3: CASSPVGGELFF
DNA: TGTGCCAGCTCACCGGTAGGCGGGGAGCTGTTTTTT
size: .
V: TRBV18
J: TRBJ2-2
D: .

CDR3: CASTPGQPLETF
DNA: TGTGCCAGCACCCCGGGACAGCCCCTCGAAACCTTC
size: .
V: TRBV21-1
J: TRBJ1-2
D: .

CDR3: CASSYSDRGQGQPQHF
DNA: TGTGCCAGCAGTTACTCGGACAGGGGGCAAGGTCAGCCCCAGCATTTT
size: .
V: TRBV6-6
J: TRBJ1-5
D: TRBD1

CDR3: CASSAEGLTDTQYF
DNA: TGCGCCAGCAGTGCCGAGGGACTTACAGATACGCAGTATTTT
size: once
V: TRBV10-1
J: TRBJ2-3
D: .

CDR3: CASSGQGDGYTF
DNA: TGTGCCAGTAGTGGACAGGGGGATGGCTACACCTTC
size: .
V: TRBV19
J: TRBJ1-2
D: TRBD1

CDR3: CASSIPTGAYEQYF
DNA: TGTGCCAGCAGTATCCCGACTGGAGCCTACGAGCAGTACTTC
size: .
V: TRBV6-6
J: TRBJ2-7
D: .

CDR3: CASSTQGLGYTF
DNA: TGTGCCAGCAGTACCCAGGGTCTTGGCTACACCTTC
size: .
V: TRBV28
J: TRBJ1-2
D: .

CDR3: CASSPTGNYGYTF
DNA: TGTGCCAGCTCACCGACAGGAAACTATGGCTACACCTTC
size: .
V: TRBV18
J: TRBJ1-2
D: .

CDR3: CASSTTPARLGSPLHF
DNA: TGTGCCAGTAGTACTACCCCGGCCCGGTTGGGTTCACCCCTCCACTTT
size: .
V: TRBV19
J: TRBJ1-6
D: .

CDR3: CASSRGPGTSYNEQFF
DNA: TGTGCCAGCAGCCGGGGGCCCGGGACTTCCTACAATGAGCAGTTCTTC
size: .
V: TRBV7-2
J: TRBJ2-1
D: .

CDR3: CASSLRTGAGANVLTF
DNA: TGCGCCAGCAGCCTAAGGACAGGGGCTGGGGCCAACGTCCTGACTTTC
size: .
V: TRBV5-1
J: TRBJ2-6
D: TRBD1

CDR3: CASSYGGSVRYEQYF
DNA: TGTGCCAGCAGTTATGGAGGGTCCGTTAGGTACGAGCAGTACTTC
size: .
V: TRBV6-5
J: TRBJ2-7
D: .

CDR3: CASGGAGGNTIYF
DNA: TGTGCCAGCGGGGGCGCGGGTGGAAACACCATATATTTT
size: .
V: TRBV2
J: TRBJ1-3
D: .

CDR3: CASVTSGITDTQYF
DNA: TGTGCCAGCGTGACTAGCGGGATCACAGATACGCAGTATTTT
size: once
V: TRBV2
J: TRBJ2-3
D: TRBD2

CDR3: CASSGPPLGLAGVRNEQFF
DNA: TGTGCCAGCAGTGGACCCCCCCTCGGACTAGCGGGAGTGAGAAATGAGCAGTTCTTC
size: once
V: TRBV6-1
J: TRBJ2-1
D: TRBD2

CDR3: CASSLEGQVDTEAFF
DNA: TGTGCCAGCAGCTTGGAGGGACAAGTCGACACTGAAGCTTTCTTT
size: .
V: TRBV5-4
J: TRBJ1-1
D: .

CDR3: CAWSVPGPLVPYEQYF
DNA: TGTGCCTGGAGTGTACCCGGCCCTCTCGTGCCGTACGAGCAGTACTTC
size: .
V: TRBV30
J: TRBJ2-7
D: .

CDR3: CASSSRGETQYF
DNA: TGTGCCAGCAGTTCCCGGGGAGAGACCCAGTACTTC
size: .
V: TRBV27
J: TRBJ2-5
D: .

CDR3: CASSPFRDWIGYTF
DNA: TGTGCCAGCAGCCCATTCCGGGACTGGATTGGCTACACCTTC
size: .
V: TRBV14
J: TRBJ1-2
D: .

CDR3: CASSIGSGRVTEAFF
DNA: TGTGCCAGTAGTATAGGATCCGGTAGAGTCACTGAAGCTTTCTTT
size: .
V: TRBV19
J: TRBJ1-1
D: .

CDR3: CASSNRGRNIQYF
DNA: TGTGCCAGCAGTAACAGGGGAAGGAACATTCAGTACTTC
size: once
V: TRBV28
J: TRBJ2-4
D: TRBD1

CDR3: CASRDGQGEEKLFF
DNA: TGTGCCAGCAGGGACGGACAGGGGGAAGAAAAACTGTTTTTT
size: .
V: TRBV2
J: TRBJ1-4
D: TRBD1

CDR3: CASRGAGIYNTEAFF
DNA: TGTGCCAGCCGGGGGGCAGGGATCTACAACACTGAAGCTTTCTTT
size: .
V: TRBV6-1
J: TRBJ1-1
D: .

CDR3: CASTHGQGVWAEAFF
DNA: TGTGCCAGCACTCACGGACAGGGGGTTTGGGCTGAAGCTTTCTTT
size: once
V: TRBV6-5
J: TRBJ1-1
D: TRBD1

CDR3: CASSSLSGNTIYF
DNA: TGTGCCAGCAGTTCCCTCTCTGGAAACACCATATATTTT
size: .
V: TRBV6-1
J: TRBJ1-3
D: .

CDR3: CASSLEPSSYNEQFF
DNA: TGTGCCAGCAGCTTGGAACCAAGCTCCTACAATGAGCAGTTCTTC
size: .
V: TRBV5-4
J: TRBJ2-1
D: .

CDR3: CASSPLGGYEQYF
DNA: TGTGCCAGCTCACCCCTGGGGGGCTACGAGCAGTACTTC
size: few
V: TRBV18
J: TRBJ2-7
D: .